These T cell receptor beta chains were read from a single sample in a study of cytomegalovirus exposure and HLA in healthy donors. The repertoire was sequenced with immunoSEQ multiplex PCR; TCRdb's copy has only in-frame clones and lacks some. This repertoire includes 70,000 to 85,000 clones. Sequenced: PBMCs. All receptors derive from a female donor in good health and CMV-seropositive. Each CDR3 is given with its conserved first and last residue. D genes are given only for firm matches.

v_call	j_call	d_call	cdr3_aa	cdr3_nt
TRBV11-2	TRBJ1-2	-	CASSSGINYGYTF	TGTGCCAGCAGCTCCGGGATCAACTATGGCTACACCTTC
TRBV11-2	TRBJ2-2	-	CASSPSGTGELFF	TGTGCCAGCAGCCCAAGCGGGACCGGGGAGCTGTTTTTT
TRBV7-9	TRBJ2-2	-	CASSLFITGELFF	TGTGCCAGCAGCTTATTCATCACCGGGGAGCTGTTTTTT
TRBV6-1	TRBJ2-7	TRBD1	CASSAGQGPSYEQYF	TGTGCCAGCAGTGCGGGACAGGGGCCATCCTACGAGCAGTACTTC
TRBV7-3	TRBJ2-2	-	CASSLRGGDPGSTGELFF	TGTGCCAGCAGCTTAAGGGGTGGGGACCCCGGGAGCACCGGGGAGCTGTTTTTT
TRBV7-2	TRBJ2-7	TRBD1	CASSSTGTGSYEQYF	TGTGCCAGCAGCTCCACCGGGACAGGGTCTTACGAGCAGTACTTC
TRBV28	TRBJ2-7	TRBD1	CASSFPRAGGEQYF	TGTGCCAGCAGTTTCCCGCGGGCAGGGGGCGAGCAGTACTTC
TRBV7-9	TRBJ1-2	TRBD1	CASSLGQGWSYTF	TGTGCCAGCAGCTTAGGACAGGGATGGAGCTACACCTTC
TRBV19	TRBJ2-1	TRBD2	CASSSGGAYNEQFF	TGTGCCAGTAGTAGTGGGGGGGCCTACAATGAGCAGTTCTTC
TRBV18	TRBJ1-1	-	CASSPQTNTEAFF	TGTGCCAGCTCACCACAAACTAACACTGAAGCTTTCTTT
TRBV4-3	TRBJ2-7	TRBD2	CASSQAHGLAGAGSYEQYF	TGCGCCAGCAGCCAAGCTCACGGACTAGCGGGGGCAGGCTCCTACGAGCAGTACTTC
TRBV27	TRBJ1-2	TRBD1	CASSPTWDRDGYTF	TGTGCCAGCAGTCCGACTTGGGACAGGGACGGCTACACCTTC
TRBV4-1	TRBJ2-7	TRBD2	CASSQTSGSYYEQYF	TGCGCCAGCAGCCAAACTAGCGGGAGTTACTACGAGCAGTACTTC
TRBV5-5	TRBJ1-1	-	CASRLDRHTEAFF	TGTGCCAGCAGGTTAGACAGGCACACTGAAGCTTTCTTT
TRBV5-6	TRBJ2-1	-	CASSHRTVDDKQFF	TGTGCCAGCAGCCATAGGACAGTGGACGATAAGCAGTTCTTC
TRBV7-8	TRBJ2-7	-	CASSLVPDSYEQYF	TGTGCCAGCAGCTTAGTTCCAGATTCCTACGAGCAGTACTTC
TRBV5-1	TRBJ2-6	-	CASAQANVLTF	TGCGCCAGCGCGCAGGCCAACGTCCTGACTTTC
TRBV9	TRBJ2-7	-	CASSVLSRAGFNEQYF	TGTGCCAGCAGCGTACTCAGCCGGGCGGGATTCAACGAGCAGTACTTC
TRBV7-9	TRBJ1-2	-	CASSLDQGIVTF	TGTGCCAGCAGCTTAGATCAGGGTATCGTCACCTTC
TRBV5-6	TRBJ2-1	TRBD2	CASSPRTTSRIKDEQFF	TGTGCCAGCAGTCCCCGGACGACTAGCCGGATTAAGGATGAGCAGTTCTTC
TRBV2	TRBJ1-2	-	CASCRQDFYGYTF	TGTGCCAGCTGCCGACAGGATTTTTATGGCTACACCTTC
TRBV7-2	TRBJ1-1	-	CASSPRGNTEAFF	TGTGCCAGCAGCCCTCGGGGGAACACTGAAGCTTTCTTT
TRBV30	TRBJ2-1	TRBD2	CAWAGTSGGEQFF	TGTGCCTGGGCCGGGACTAGCGGAGGTGAGCAGTTCTTC
TRBV4-1	TRBJ1-4	-	CASSPSRDNNEKLFF	TGCGCCAGCAGCCCCTCGAGGGACAATAATGAAAAACTGTTTTTT
TRBV7-2	TRBJ1-1	-	CASSLRPRDTEAFF	TGTGCCAGCAGCCTCCGACCGAGGGACACTGAAGCTTTCTTT
TRBV6-5	TRBJ1-4	TRBD1	CASSRTTGGFEKLFF	TGTGCCAGCAGTCGAACGACAGGGGGCTTTGAAAAACTGTTTTTT
TRBV13	TRBJ2-5	TRBD2	CASRAPPSGSETQYF	TGTGCCAGCAGGGCCCCCCCTAGCGGGTCGGAGACCCAGTACTTC
TRBV9	TRBJ2-3	-	CASSLAGAAGGDTQYF	TGTGCCAGCAGCCTGGCAGGGGCAGCTGGCGGGGATACGCAGTATTTT
TRBV11-3	TRBJ2-1	TRBD2	CASSRGGTEAAEQFF	TGTGCCAGCAGCCGCGGGGGGACGGAGGCAGCTGAGCAGTTCTTC
TRBV7-9	TRBJ1-2	-	CASSLLGHSDGYTF	TGTGCCAGCAGCTTACTGGGACATTCAGATGGCTACACCTTC
TRBV6-5	TRBJ2-5	TRBD2	CASSYRLAGVAETQYF	TGTGCCAGCAGTTACCGACTAGCGGGAGTGGCAGAGACCCAGTACTTC
TRBV5-1	TRBJ1-1	-	CASSPTVRSSTEAFF	TGCGCCAGCAGCCCTACTGTGCGCTCGAGCACTGAAGCTTTCTTT
TRBV5-1	TRBJ1-6	-	CASSLDLQGWNSPLHF	TGCGCCAGCAGCTTGGACCTGCAGGGTTGGAATTCACCCCTCCACTTT
TRBV4-1	TRBJ2-1	TRBD2	CASSHSAGTSENEQFF	TGCGCCAGCAGCCACTCCGCCGGGACTAGTGAAAATGAGCAGTTCTTC
TRBV4-3	TRBJ1-2	TRBD1	CASSQERQGPRGYGYTF	TGCGCCAGCAGCCAAGAACGACAGGGGCCGCGGGGCTATGGCTACACCTTC
TRBV19	TRBJ2-1	TRBD2	CASSTSGRHNEQFF	TGTGCCAGTAGTACTAGCGGGAGACACAATGAGCAGTTCTTC
TRBV9	TRBJ2-5	TRBD2	CASSDSGSGETQYF	TGTGCCAGCAGCGATAGCGGGAGCGGAGAGACCCAGTACTTC
TRBV5-1	TRBJ2-1	TRBD1	CASSLETGLYNEQFF	TGCGCCAGCAGCTTGGAGACAGGGCTATACAATGAGCAGTTCTTC
TRBV9	TRBJ2-2	-	CASSPGHKNTGELFF	TGTGCCAGCAGCCCCGGACACAAGAACACCGGGGAGCTGTTTTTT
TRBV30	TRBJ2-3	TRBD2	CAWDIAGGRPDTQYF	TGTGCCTGGGACATAGCGGGAGGTAGGCCAGATACGCAGTATTTT
TRBV9	TRBJ1-2	-	CASSKGLYGYTF	TGTGCCAGCAGCAAGGGACTCTATGGCTACACCTTC
TRBV5-4	TRBJ1-1	-	CASSRPTVNTEAFF	TGTGCCAGCAGCCGCCCGACAGTGAACACTGAAGCTTTCTTT
TRBV4-2	TRBJ1-5	-	CASSQLPGSNQPQHF	TGTGCCAGCAGCCAGTTACCGGGATCCAATCAGCCCCAGCATTTT
TRBV6-6	TRBJ2-7	TRBD1	CASTQGASYEQYF	TGTGCCAGCACCCAGGGGGCATCCTACGAGCAGTACTTC
TRBV7-3	TRBJ1-6	-	CASSLQAGANSPLHF	TGTGCCAGCAGCTTACAGGCAGGGGCGAATTCACCCCTCCACTTT